Each of the 17 T cell receptor beta chains below was sequenced from the same sample in a study of CD8 T cells in ankylosing spondylitis. One entry per CDR3 protein results from TCRdb running MiXCR on the 5' RACE reads. The sample consists of about 150,000 distinct CDR3 sequences, roughly 10% of them appearing once. The sequenced material came from blood, either unsorted or a sorted T cell fraction (not recorded which). The receptors derive from a female donor with ankylosing spondylitis or in good health (not recorded which).

V and J are TRBV20-1 and TRBJ1-5; unclear D gene. V lost 3 bases, J lost 4 bases, and 10 bases lay in between. Germline CDR1 reads DFQATT; CDR2 reads SNEGSKA (reference sequence). This CDR3 region has 13 residues. The CDR3 is CSASPDGNQPQHF. The CDR3 DNA sequence: TGCAGTGCTAGTCCGGACGGGAATCAGCCCCAGCATTTT.

This clonotype was recorded at least ten times. The CDR3 bases are TGTGCCAGCAGCTCCACCGGGACTAGCTTCTCCGAGCAGTACTTC. Translated: CASSSTGTSFSEQYF. This chain uses TRBV3-1 with TRBJ2-7, with 9 nucleotides matching TRBD2. Germline-derived CDR1 and CDR2 are LGHDT and YNNKEL (reference sequence). V lost 5 bases and J lost 6; bases outside the gene matches: 11. This CDR3 contains 15 residues.

This clonotype was picked up many times. The chain combines TRBV5-1 with TRBJ2-2; a possible D gene is TRBD2 (5 bases). The CDR3 totals 12 residues. Germline-derived CDR1 and CDR2 are SGHRS and YFSETQ. V lost 4 bases, J lost 10 bases, and 11 bases lay in between. CDR3 nucleotides: TGCGCCAGCAGCCCGAGGGATGCGGAGCTGTTTTTT. Amino acids: CASSPRDAELFF.

This clonotype has at least ten counts. The chain employs TRBV5-1 and TRBJ2-1; 10 bases align to TRBD2. CDR1 SGHRS and CDR2 YFSETQ come from the germline V gene. V lost 1 base, J lost 1 base, and 8 bases stayed unmatched. This CDR3 is 18 amino acids long. CDR3 in amino acids: CASSLTWVAGGSYNEQFF. CDR3 bases: TGCGCCAGCAGCTTGACTTGGGTAGCGGGGGGATCCTACAATGAGCAGTTCTTC.

This clonotype was counted ten times or more. This chain links TRBV5-1 with TRBJ2-5, with 10 positions matching TRBD1. Germline loops: CDR1 SGHRS, CDR2 YFSETQ. J gave up 4 bases and V 2 bases, and 5 bases lay outside the gene matches. This CDR3 has 15 amino acids. The CDR3 DNA follows: TGCGCCAGCAGCTTCGGACAGGGGGTGGGAGAGACCCAGTACTTC. Its protein product is CASSFGQGVGETQYF. Filled out from reference TRBV5-1 and TRBJ2-5, the complete variable domain reads KAGVTQTPRYLIKTRGQQVTLSCSPISGHRSVSWYQQTPGQGLQFLFEYFSETQRNKGNFPGRFSGRQFSNSRSEMNVSTLELGDSALYLCASSFGQGVGETQYFGPGTRLLVL.

This chain uses TRBV7-2 with TRBJ1-4; D remains ambiguous. The CDR3 consists of 11 residues. Between the trimmed V and J ends, which lost 5 bases and 15 bases, there was a span of 13 bases. Germline lookup yields CDR1 SGHTA and CDR2 FQGNSA. CDR3 bases: TGTGCCAGCAGCCCGGGTAATAGGTTGTTTTTT. Translation: CASSPGNRLFF.

This clonotype has ten or more counts. The chain couples TRBV7-2 to TRBJ2-2; TRBD2 aligns across 10 bases. Germline V lookup: CDR1 SGHTA, CDR2 FQGNSA. With 3 bases clipped from V and 10 bases from J, the junction kept 11 bases outside the gene matches. CDR3 length: 16 residues. CDR3 in amino acids: CASSLLTSGPPVELFF. The CDR3 DNA is TGTGCCAGCAGCTTGCTGACTAGCGGGCCCCCGGTGGAGCTGTTTTTT.

This clonotype has ten or more counts. This chain joins TRBV10-3 and TRBJ1-1, with D possibly TRBD1 on 5 matching bases. V was shortened by 7 bases and J by 4 bases, with 13 bases between the two germline ends. This CDR3 comprises 13 residues. Germline-derived CDR1 and CDR2 are ENHRY and SYGVKD. The CDR3 loop reads CAIMTGGSTEAFF. The CDR3 DNA follows: TGTGCCATCATGACCGGGGGGAGCACTGAAGCTTTCTTT.

There are many counts of this clonotype. This chain uses TRBV5-1 with TRBJ1-6, with TRBD1 identical over 8 bases. CDR3 length: 15 amino acids. Germline values: CDR1 SGHRS, CDR2 YFSETQ. The J segment lost 8 bases and the V segment lost 4 bases, leaving 8 bases of the junction unmatched. The DNA of the CDR3 is TGCGCCAGCAGCCTTTCTGGACAGGGTTATTCACCCCTCCACTTT. It yields the protein CASSLSGQGYSPLHF.

A note on this clonotype: A single base separates this from a much larger clone, so it may be a read error. The V gene is TRBV7-9, the J gene TRBJ1-2; tentative D call: TRBD1 (5 bases). In germline, CDR1 is SEHNR, CDR2 FQNEAQ (reference sequence). The CDR3 length is 13 residues. This CDR3 reads CASSFEGPYGFTF. The CDR3 DNA reads as TGTGCCAGCAGCTTCGAGGGGCCCTATGGCTTCACCTTC. Using reference TRBV7-9 and TRBJ1-2 for the parts outside the CDR3, the full variable domain is DTGVSQNPRHKITKRGQNVTFRCDPISEHNRLYWYRQTLGQGPEFLTYFQNEAQLEKSRLLSDRFSAERPKGSFSTLEIQRTEQGDSAMYLCASSFEGPYGFTFGSGTRLTVV.

In this sample, this clonotype turned up many times. The rearrangement joins TRBV27 to TRBJ1-6; D is possibly TRBD1 (6 bases). There are 12 residues in the CDR3. V dropped 7 bases and J dropped 10 bases, with 11 bases sitting between them. Germline loops: CDR1 MNHEY, CDR2 SMNVEV (reference sequence). CDR3 sequence (DNA): TGTGCCAGCACCAATGGGGGCTCACCCCTCCACTTT. Translation: CASTNGGSPLHF.

This clonotype was picked up many times. CDR3 protein: CASSPPSGRGTDTQYF. For the CDR3, the DNA is TGTGCCAGCAGCCCCCCTAGCGGGAGAGGTACAGATACGCAGTATTTT. The J gene is TRBJ2-3, the V gene TRBV7-8; 10 bases fit TRBD2. V lost 5 bases to trimming and J lost 3 bases; unmatched junction nucleotides: 8. Germline V CDR1 and CDR2: SGHVS, FQNEAQ. The CDR3 runs 16 residues.

A few counts support this clonotype. The rearrangement joins TRBV10-3 to TRBJ1-5, with D maybe TRBD1 (6 bases). The V and J ends lost 10 bases and 7 bases respectively, with 20 bases between them. Germline V gene lookup returns CDR1 ENHRY and CDR2 SYGVKD. This CDR3 spans 14 amino acids. This CDR3 reads CATRGGREGQPQHF. Written as DNA, the CDR3 is TGTGCCACCCGGGGGGGCAGGGAAGGACAGCCCCAGCATTTT.

At least ten counts were recorded for this clonotype. The chain combines TRBV20-1 with TRBJ2-1; 9 bases agree with TRBD2. In germline, CDR1 is DFQATT, CDR2 SNEGSKA (reference sequence). V shed 3 bases and J 3 bases; nucleotides not matched to a gene: 3. CDR3 length: 14 residues. In DNA form, the CDR3 reads TGCAGTGCTAGCCTAGCGGGACGCTACAATGAGCAGTTCTTC. It specifies CSASLAGRYNEQFF.

The rearrangement links TRBV18 to TRBJ2-3, with no clear D. The CDR3 covers 13 residues. V dropped 4 bases and J dropped 0 bases, with 5 bases sitting between them. Germline CDR1 is KGHSH and CDR2 is LQKENI. The CDR3 region has the DNA TGTGCCAGCTCACGGGGTAGCACAGATACGCAGTATTTT. This gives the protein CASSRGSTDTQYF.

The table lists this clonotype with a few counts. The chain joins TRBV4-1 to TRBJ2-4; D possibly uses TRBD1 or TRBD2 (5 bases each). Per germline, CDR1 MGHRA and CDR2 YSYEKL. V lost 1 base and J 8 bases, leaving 12 bases between the germline ends. The CDR3 spans 14 residues. The CDR3 spells CASSQGSQGDIQYF. The CDR3 DNA reads as TGCGCCAGCAGCCAAGGTTCGCAGGGAGACATTCAGTACTTC.

This clonotype was seen many times. The gene calls are TRBV5-1 and TRBJ2-2; D gene ambiguous. V gave up 0 bases and J gave up 0 bases, with 6 bases separating them. This CDR3 is 15 amino acids long. CDR1 and CDR2 from the germline V gene are SGHRS and YFSETQ. CDR3 coding DNA: TGCGCCAGCAGCTTGGTCCCGGCGAACACCGGGGAGCTGTTTTTT. Protein sequence: CASSLVPANTGELFF.